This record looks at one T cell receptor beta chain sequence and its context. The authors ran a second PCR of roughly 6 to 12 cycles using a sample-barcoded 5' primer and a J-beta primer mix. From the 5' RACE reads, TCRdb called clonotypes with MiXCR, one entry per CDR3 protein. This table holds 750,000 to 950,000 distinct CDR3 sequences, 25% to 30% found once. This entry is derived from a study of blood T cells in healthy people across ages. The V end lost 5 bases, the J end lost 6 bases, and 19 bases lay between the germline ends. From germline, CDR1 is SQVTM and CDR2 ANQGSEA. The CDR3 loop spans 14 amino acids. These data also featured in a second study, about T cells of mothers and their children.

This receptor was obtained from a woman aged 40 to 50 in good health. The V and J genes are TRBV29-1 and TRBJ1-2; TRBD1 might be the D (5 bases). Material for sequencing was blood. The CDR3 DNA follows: TGCAGCGTTCTCCCCGTGAAGGGACCCCATGGCTACACCTTC. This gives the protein CSVLPVKGPHGYTF. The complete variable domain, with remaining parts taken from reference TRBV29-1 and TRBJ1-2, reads SAVISQKPSRDICQRGTSLTIQCQVDSQVTMMFWYRQQPGQSLTLIATANQGSEATYESGFVIDKFPISRPNLTFSTLTVSNMSPEDSSIYLCSVLPVKGPHGYTFGSGTRLTVV.